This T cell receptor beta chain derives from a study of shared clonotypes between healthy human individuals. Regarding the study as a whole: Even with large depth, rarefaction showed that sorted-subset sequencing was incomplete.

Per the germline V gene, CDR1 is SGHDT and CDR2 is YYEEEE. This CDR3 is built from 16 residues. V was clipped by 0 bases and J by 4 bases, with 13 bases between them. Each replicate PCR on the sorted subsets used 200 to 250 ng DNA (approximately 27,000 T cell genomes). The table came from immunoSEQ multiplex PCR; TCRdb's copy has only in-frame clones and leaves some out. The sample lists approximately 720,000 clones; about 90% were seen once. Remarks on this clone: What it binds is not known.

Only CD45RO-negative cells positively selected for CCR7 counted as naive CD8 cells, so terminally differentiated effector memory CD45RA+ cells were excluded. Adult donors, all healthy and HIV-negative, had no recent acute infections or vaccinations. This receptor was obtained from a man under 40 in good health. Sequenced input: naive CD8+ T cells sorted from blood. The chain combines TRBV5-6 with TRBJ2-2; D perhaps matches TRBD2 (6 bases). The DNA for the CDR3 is TGTGCCAGCAGCTTGGCCATAGGAGGGAGCACCGGGGAGCTGTTTTTT. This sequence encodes CASSLAIGGSTGELFF.